This entry describes one T cell receptor beta chain. In terms of age and location, participants ranged from about 18 to 89 years and lived in fewer than 30 US areas. Libraries were prepared by immunoSEQ multiplex PCR; TCRdb keeps only in-frame clonotypes and omits some of them. The sample has approximately 200,000 clones; roughly 90% are singletons. The data were obtained in a study of blood T cell repertoires in COVID-19. From germline, CDR1 is SGHTS and CDR2 YDEGEE. With V trimmed by 0 bases and J by 4 bases, 6 bases remained unmatched. This CDR3 comprises 15 residues. The sequenced sample was PBMCs or T cells enriched from blood (not recorded which). This TCR derives from a woman in her twenties or thirties who had been exposed to COVID-19. The V gene is TRBV5-8, the J gene TRBJ1-1; TRBD1 agrees at 7 bases. This CDR3 is CASSLARGLGTEAFF. The CDR3 coding sequence is TGTGCCAGCAGCTTGGCAAGGGGGCTCGGCACTGAAGCTTTCTTT.